What follows are 21 T cell receptor beta chains derived from one specimen sequenced in a study of patients and donors after allogeneic stem cell transplantation. TCRdb reanalysed the RT-PCR reads using MiXCR and keeps one entry per CDR3 protein. The sample contains roughly 40,000 distinct CDR3 sequences, more than 30% of which appear only once. Material: blood, either unsorted or a sorted T cell fraction (not recorded which). The receptors derive from a human donor who was either an allogeneic HSCT recipient or a stem cell or donor lymphocyte infusion donor (not recorded which). It is not recorded whose cells these are; they may come from a transplant donor.

The genes are TRBV7-2 and TRBJ1-2; TRBD1 might be the D (5 bases). Trimming pared 5 bases from V and 2 bases from J, leaving 12 bases between. The CDR3 consists of 14 residues. Germline values: CDR1 SGHTA, CDR2 FQGNSA. The CDR3 region is CASSEGRKNYGYTF. DNA for the CDR3: TGTGCCAGCAGCGAGGGACGGAAAAACTATGGCTACACCTTC.

The V gene is TRBV7-9, the J gene TRBJ2-7; no clear D gene. The germline V and J ends were trimmed by 0 bases and 0 bases, with 15 bases remaining between them. The CDR3 length is 17 residues. Germline CDR1 SEHNR, CDR2 FQNEAQ (reference sequence). The chain's CDR3 is CASSLAFGVGSSYEQYF. CDR3 DNA: TGTGCCAGCAGCTTAGCTTTCGGCGTGGGAAGCTCCTACGAGCAGTACTTC.

The sample holds many counts of this clonotype. The V and J genes are TRBV5-1 and TRBJ1-2; 8 bases map to TRBD1. Germline V gene lookup returns CDR1 SGHRS and CDR2 YFSETQ. V dropped 0 bases and J dropped 8; count of bases not matched to a gene: 9. The CDR3 covers 15 residues. CDR3: CASSLDIQGARGYTF. The CDR3 nucleotides are TGCGCCAGCAGCTTGGATATCCAGGGGGCGCGGGGCTACACCTTC.

In its sample, this clonotype was seen many times. The chain links TRBV6-2 or TRBV6-3 to TRBJ1-1; 7 positions agree with TRBD1. The germline V gene encodes CDR1 MNHEY and CDR2 SVGEGT. The CDR3 contains 11 residues. Trimming took 5 bases from V and 10 from J; bases not matched to a gene: 4. The CDR3 here is CASSRQGLAFF. The CDR3 DNA follows: TGTGCCAGCAGTCGACAGGGATTAGCTTTCTTT.

V gene TRBV12-3 or TRBV12-4 combines with J gene TRBJ1-5, with D possibly matching TRBD1 (6 bases). Trimming left V 5 bases short and J 7 bases short, with 21 bases between. The CDR3 contains 16 residues. CDR3: CASSTVGGRGVQPQHF. The CDR3 DNA sequence: TGTGCCAGCAGTACCGTGGGGGGGCGAGGCGTCCAGCCCCAGCATTTT.

This clonotype was observed a few times. The gene calls are TRBV29-1 and TRBJ1-2; tentative D call: TRBD1 (5 bases). Trimming removed 1 base at V and 4 bases at J, with 7 bases between. Germline CDR1 reads SQVTM; CDR2 reads ANQGSEA. There are 12 residues in the CDR3. DNA of the CDR3: TGCAGCGTTGAAGGGGACGGCTATGGCTACACCTTC. This encodes CSVEGDGYGYTF.

The chain combines TRBV6-5 with TRBJ2-5, with D possibly being TRBD2 (6 bases). Deletions cut 2 bases from V and 5 bases from J, with 15 bases between. CDR1 is MNHEY and CDR2 is SVGAGI in the germline V gene. The CDR3 sequence is 15 residues long. The CDR3 is CASSYPRAGGETQYF. The CDR3 nucleotides are TGTGCCAGCAGTTACCCCCGAGCAGGAGGGGAGACCCAGTACTTC.

The gene calls are TRBV18 and TRBJ2-1; D perhaps matches TRBD1 (5 bases). CDR1 is KGHSH, CDR2 LQKENI, per germline. Between the trimmed V and J ends, which lost 6 bases and 10 bases, there was a span of 10 bases. This CDR3 is built from 11 residues. The CDR3 region is CASSHRLEQFF. CDR3 nucleotides: TGTGCCAGCTCTCACAGGTTAGAGCAGTTCTTC.

The V gene is TRBV11-2, the J gene TRBJ2-2; TRBD2 matches 11 bases. With V trimmed by 4 bases and J by 8 bases, 18 bases remained unmatched. This CDR3 has 19 amino acids. Germline CDR1 is SGHAT and CDR2 is FQNNGV. CDR3 nucleotide sequence: TGTGCCAGCAGCTCGCTCCGCCGGCTAGCGGGAGGACCCACAGGGGAGCTGTTTTTT. Protein sequence: CASSSLRRLAGGPTGELFF.

The sample holds many counts of this clonotype. The chain carries TRBV6-1 and TRBJ1-1; tentative D call: TRBD1 (5 bases). Trimming left V 8 bases short and J 6 bases short, with 13 bases between. CDR3 size: 12 residues. Germline CDR1 and CDR2: MNHNS and SASEGT. The CDR3 coding sequence is TGTGCCAGCGAGGGGATGGAGGCTGAAGCTTTCTTT. Its protein product is CASEGMEAEAFF.

This clonotype was recorded at least ten times. This rearrangement joins TRBV4-2 to TRBJ1-1, with TRBD1 identical over 9 bases. J was trimmed by 1 base and V by 4 bases; bases with no gene match: 7. The CDR3 runs to 16 residues. In germline, CDR1 is LGHNA, CDR2 YNFKEQ. DNA for the CDR3: TGTGCCAGCAGCCGAAGGGCGGGACAGGGGAACACTGAAGCTTTCTTT. It codes for CASSRRAGQGNTEAFF.

The CDR3 DNA reads as TGTGCCAGCAGCTTAAGGGGGACGACGGGACTAGCACCCTACAATGAGCAGTTCTTC. This encodes CASSLRGTTGLAPYNEQFF. This chain connects TRBV7-6 to TRBJ2-1; 9 nucleotides line up with TRBD2. The CDR3 is 19 amino acids. V was clipped by 2 bases and J by 2 bases; unmatched bases: 13. Germline CDR1 and CDR2: SGHVS and FNYEAQ.

This clonotype turned up a few times. The V gene is TRBV20-1, the J gene TRBJ1-5; a weak D match, TRBD1 (6 bases). The CDR3 sequence is 12 residues long. Per the germline V gene, CDR1 is DFQATT and CDR2 is SNEGSKA (reference sequence). Trimming stripped 2 bases from V and 9 bases from J, with 11 bases between. CDR3 sequence: CSARHRAGPQHF. The CDR3 bases are TGCAGTGCTAGACACAGGGCAGGGCCCCAGCATTTT.

This chain joins TRBV5-1 and TRBJ1-2; D gene ambiguous. Germline CDR1 reads SGHRS; CDR2 reads YFSETQ. V dropped 1 base and J dropped 0 bases, with 7 bases sitting between them. This CDR3 has 14 amino acids. CDR3 bases: TGCGCCAGCAGCTTGCAGGTAGCTAACTATGGCTACACCTTC. It encodes CASSLQVANYGYTF.

The rearrangement joins TRBV29-1 to TRBJ2-7, with D perhaps TRBD1 (5 bases). CDR3 length equals 12 residues. V dropped 7 bases and J dropped 0 bases, with 10 bases sitting between them. Germline CDR1 reads SQVTM; CDR2 reads ANQGSEA. The CDR3 bases are TGCAGCGGAAAGGGGCCCTCCTACGAGCAGTACTTC. Amino acids: CSGKGPSYEQYF.

As for this clonotype: Sequence at one end of the junction differs from germline and may be a read error. The J gene is TRBJ2-7, the V gene TRBV28, with D hard to call. Germline V gene lookup returns CDR1 MDHEN and CDR2 SYDVKM. There are 14 residues in the CDR3. Here the CDR3 DNA reads TGTGCCAGCAGTTTATCCCCCCTCGGCTACAAGCAGTACTTC. Translation gives CASSLSPLGYKQYF.

The chain carries TRBV25-1 and TRBJ2-1, with TRBD2 identical over 13 bases. The CDR3 is made up of 13 amino acids. Germline trimming cut 7 bases from V and 12 bases from J; bases unmatched to any gene: 6. CDR1 is MGHDK and CDR2 is SYGVNS in the germline V gene. CDR3 nucleotide sequence: TGTGCCAGCACGGGACTAGCGGGGACTCCGCAGTTCTTC. Translation: CASTGLAGTPQFF.

This clonotype was seen more than once but under ten times. This chain links TRBV6-2 or TRBV6-3 with TRBJ1-1, with D unresolved. Trimming stripped 6 bases from V and 1 base from J, with 15 bases between. The CDR3 consists of 15 residues. Germline V gives CDR1 MNHEY, CDR2 SVGEGT. This CDR3 reads CASSPQPPGNTEAFF. In DNA, the CDR3 is TGTGCCAGCAGCCCCCAGCCCCCGGGGAACACTGAAGCTTTCTTT.

This chain uses TRBV27 with TRBJ2-7, with D perhaps TRBD1 (6 bases). The CDR3 totals 15 residues. Germline CDR1 MNHEY, CDR2 SMNVEV (reference sequence). V was cut by 4 bases and J by 0 bases, with 13 bases left in between. DNA for the CDR3: TGTGCCAGCAGTTCCGGACAGACTCCCTCCTACGAGCAGTACTTC. Residues: CASSSGQTPSYEQYF.

This clonotype was observed a handful of times. V gene TRBV28 combines with J gene TRBJ1-5; D is ambiguous. The CDR3 spans 11 residues. Germline CDR1 MDHEN, CDR2 SYDVKM. Trimming removed 5 bases at V and 2 bases at J, with 1 base between. The DNA of the CDR3 is TGTGCCAGCAGTCGCAATCAGCCCCAGCATTTT. Translated, it gives CASSRNQPQHF.

CDR3 bases: TGTGCCAGCAGCTCTAGGATAACTAGCGGGAGGACAGATACGCAGTATTTT. It yields the protein CASSSRITSGRTDTQYF. The rearrangement uses TRBV7-3 and TRBJ2-3; TRBD2 matches 12 bases. J lost 3 bases, V lost 4 bases, and 8 bases had no gene match. This CDR3 is built from 17 residues. Looked up from germline, CDR1 is SGHTA and CDR2 is FQGTGA.